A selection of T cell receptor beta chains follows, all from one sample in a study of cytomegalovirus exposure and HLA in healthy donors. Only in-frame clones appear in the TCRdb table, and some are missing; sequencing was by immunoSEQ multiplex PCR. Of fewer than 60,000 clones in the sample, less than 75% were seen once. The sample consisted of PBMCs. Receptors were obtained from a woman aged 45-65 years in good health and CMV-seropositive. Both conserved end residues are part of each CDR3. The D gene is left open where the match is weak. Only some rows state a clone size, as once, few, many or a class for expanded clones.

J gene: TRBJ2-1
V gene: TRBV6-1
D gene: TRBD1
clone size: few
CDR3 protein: CASSMGDREFF
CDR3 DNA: TGTGCCTCTTCCATGGGGGACAGGGAGTTCTTC

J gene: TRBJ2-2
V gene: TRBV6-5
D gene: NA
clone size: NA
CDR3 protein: CASLRGHTGELFF
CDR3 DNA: TGTGCCAGCCTCAGGGGCCACACCGGGGAGCTGTTTTTT

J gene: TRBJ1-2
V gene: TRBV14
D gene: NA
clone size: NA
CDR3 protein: CASSQDRSGFYGYTF
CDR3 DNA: TGTGCCAGCAGCCAAGACCGATCAGGATTCTATGGCTACACCTTC

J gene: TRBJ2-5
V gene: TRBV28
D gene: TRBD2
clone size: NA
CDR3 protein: CASSLNGGGPWETQYF
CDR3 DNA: TGTGCCAGCAGTTTGAATGGGGGAGGGCCGTGGGAGACCCAGTACTTC

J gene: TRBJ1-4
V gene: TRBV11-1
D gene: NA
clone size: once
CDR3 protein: CASSLEATNEKLFF
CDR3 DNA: TGTGCCAGCAGCTTGGAGGCAACTAATGAAAAACTGTTTTTT

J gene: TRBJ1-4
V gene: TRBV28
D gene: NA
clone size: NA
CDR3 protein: CASSLRYRELFF
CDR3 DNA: TGTGCCAGCAGTTTACGATACAGGGAACTGTTTTTT

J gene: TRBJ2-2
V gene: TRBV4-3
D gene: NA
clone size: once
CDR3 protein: CASSHVSFDRSTGELFF
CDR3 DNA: TGCGCCAGCAGCCACGTATCGTTCGACCGGAGCACCGGGGAGCTGTTTTTT

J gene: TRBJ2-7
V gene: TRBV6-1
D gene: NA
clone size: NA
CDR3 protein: CASRPGSSYEQYF
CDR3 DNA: TGTGCCAGCAGGCCGGGTTCGTCCTACGAGCAGTACTTC

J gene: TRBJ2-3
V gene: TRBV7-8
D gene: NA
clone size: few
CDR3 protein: CASSLGGGVYTDTQYF
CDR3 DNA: TGTGCCAGCAGCTTAGGTGGCGGGGTATACACAGATACGCAGTATTTT

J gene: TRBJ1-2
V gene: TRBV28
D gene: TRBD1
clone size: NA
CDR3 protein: CASSLFGQGNYGYTF
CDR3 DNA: TGTGCCAGCAGTTTATTCGGACAGGGAAACTATGGCTACACCTTC

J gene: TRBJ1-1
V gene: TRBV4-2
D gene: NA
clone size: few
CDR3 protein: CASSPPSTGTEAFF
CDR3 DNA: TGTGCCAGCAGCCCCCCCTCCACTGGCACTGAAGCTTTCTTT

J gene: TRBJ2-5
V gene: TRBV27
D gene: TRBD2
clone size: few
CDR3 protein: CASSQLAGGQETQYF
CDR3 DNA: TGTGCCAGCAGCCAACTAGCGGGAGGGCAAGAGACCCAGTACTTC

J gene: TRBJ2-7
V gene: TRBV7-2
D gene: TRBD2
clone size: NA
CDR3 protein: CASSRLAEYEQYF
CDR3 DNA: TGTGCCAGCAGCCGACTAGCAGAGTACGAGCAGTACTTC

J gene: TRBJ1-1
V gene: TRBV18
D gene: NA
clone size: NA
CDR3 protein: CASSFGRGNTEAFF
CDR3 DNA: TGTGCCAGCTCATTTGGCAGAGGTAACACTGAAGCTTTCTTT

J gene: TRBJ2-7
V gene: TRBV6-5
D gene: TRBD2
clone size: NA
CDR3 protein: CASRGGPANEQYF
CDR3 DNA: TGTGCCAGCAGGGGAGGGCCCGCGAACGAGCAGTACTTC

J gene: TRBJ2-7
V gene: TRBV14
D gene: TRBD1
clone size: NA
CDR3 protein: CASSQWDRVNEQYF
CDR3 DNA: TGTGCCAGCAGCCAATGGGACAGGGTGAACGAGCAGTACTTC

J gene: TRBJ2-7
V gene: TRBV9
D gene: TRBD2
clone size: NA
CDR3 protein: CASSVVPGGYEQYF
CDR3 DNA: TGTGCCAGCAGCGTAGTACCGGGGGGCTACGAGCAGTACTTC

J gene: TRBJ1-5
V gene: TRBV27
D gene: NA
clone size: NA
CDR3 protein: CASSRTANNQPQHF
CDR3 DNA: TGTGCCAGCAGCAGGACAGCGAACAATCAGCCCCAGCATTTT

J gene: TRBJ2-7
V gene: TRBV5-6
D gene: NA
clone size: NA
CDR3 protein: CASSWTGGRLLAEQYF
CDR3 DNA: TGTGCCAGCAGCTGGACCGGGGGACGACTCCTGGCCGAGCAGTACTTC

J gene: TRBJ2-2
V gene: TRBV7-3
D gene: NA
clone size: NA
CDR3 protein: CASSPTGTRGTGELFF
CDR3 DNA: TGTGCCAGCAGCCCAACCGGGACTCGAGGCACCGGGGAGCTGTTTTTT

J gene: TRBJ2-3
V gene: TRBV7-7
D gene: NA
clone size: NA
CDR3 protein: CASSLLSSRADTQYF
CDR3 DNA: TGTGCTAGCAGCTTACTAAGCTCTAGAGCAGATACGCAGTATTTT

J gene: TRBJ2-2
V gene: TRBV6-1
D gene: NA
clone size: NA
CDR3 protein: CASSRTVIGELFF
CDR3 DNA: TGTGCCAGCAGCCGTACTGTTATCGGGGAGCTGTTTTTT

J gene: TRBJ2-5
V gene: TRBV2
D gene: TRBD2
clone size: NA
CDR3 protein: CASTTPASGETQYF
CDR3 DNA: TGTGCCAGCACCACGCCGGCTAGCGGAGAGACCCAGTACTTC

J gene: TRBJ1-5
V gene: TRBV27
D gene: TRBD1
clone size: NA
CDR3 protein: CASSLRNQGGQPQHF
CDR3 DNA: TGTGCCAGCAGTTTACGGAACCAAGGGGGCCAGCCCCAGCATTTT

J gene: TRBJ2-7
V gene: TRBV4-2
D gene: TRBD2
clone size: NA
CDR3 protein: CASSQDGLAGAYEQYF
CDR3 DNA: TGTGCCAGCAGCCAAGATGGTCTAGCGGGGGCCTACGAGCAGTACTTC

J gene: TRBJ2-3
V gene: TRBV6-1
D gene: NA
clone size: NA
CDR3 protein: CASQAVFSTDTQYF
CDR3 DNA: TGTGCCAGCCAAGCGGTCTTCTCCACAGATACGCAGTATTTT

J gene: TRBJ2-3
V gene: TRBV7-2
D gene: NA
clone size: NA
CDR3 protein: CASSPGFHTDTQYF
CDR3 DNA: TGTGCCAGCAGCCCGGGATTTCACACAGATACGCAGTATTTT

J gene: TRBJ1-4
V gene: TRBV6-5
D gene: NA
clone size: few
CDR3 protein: CASSYGGTMEKLFF
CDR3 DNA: TGTGCCAGCAGTTACGGTGGGACTATGGAAAAACTGTTTTTT

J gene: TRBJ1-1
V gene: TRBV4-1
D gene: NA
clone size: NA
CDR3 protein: CASSQDAGTEAFF
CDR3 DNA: TGCGCCAGCAGCCAAGACGCGGGTACTGAAGCTTTCTTT

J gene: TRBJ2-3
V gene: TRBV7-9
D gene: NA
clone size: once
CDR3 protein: CASSLVAEDTQYF
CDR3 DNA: TGTGCCAGCAGCTTAGTGGCGGAGGATACGCAGTATTTT

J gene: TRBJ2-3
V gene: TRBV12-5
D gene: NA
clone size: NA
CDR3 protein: CASASSGSTDTQYF
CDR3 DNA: TGTGCTAGTGCTTCGAGCGGGAGCACAGATACGCAGTATTTT

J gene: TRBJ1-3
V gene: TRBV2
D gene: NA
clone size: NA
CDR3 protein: CASTKGGSGNTIYF
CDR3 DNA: TGTGCCAGCACCAAAGGGGGTAGTGGAAACACCATATATTTT

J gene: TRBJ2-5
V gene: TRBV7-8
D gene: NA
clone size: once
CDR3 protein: CASSSLASGERETQYF
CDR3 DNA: TGTGCCAGCAGCTCCCTTGCCAGCGGCGAGAGGGAGACCCAGTACTTC

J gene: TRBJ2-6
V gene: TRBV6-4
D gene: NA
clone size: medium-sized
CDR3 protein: CASSDTSSGANVLTF
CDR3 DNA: TGTGCCAGCAGTGACACTAGCTCTGGGGCCAACGTCCTGACTTTC

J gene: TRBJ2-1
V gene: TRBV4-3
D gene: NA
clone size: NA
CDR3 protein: CASSQDGTRYNEQFF
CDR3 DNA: TGCGCCAGCAGCCAAGACGGGACTCGCTACAATGAGCAGTTCTTC

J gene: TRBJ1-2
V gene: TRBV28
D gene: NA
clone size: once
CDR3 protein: CACDRLNYGYTF
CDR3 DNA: TGTGCCTGCGACAGGTTGAACTATGGCTACACCTTC

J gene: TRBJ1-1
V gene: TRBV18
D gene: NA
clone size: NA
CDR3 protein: CASSHGGTEAFF
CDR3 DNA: TGTGCCAGCTCACACGGGGGCACTGAAGCTTTCTTT

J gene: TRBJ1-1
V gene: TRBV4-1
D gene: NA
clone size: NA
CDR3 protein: CASSQTRKGGGEDTEAFF
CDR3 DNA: TGCGCCAGCAGCCAGACCAGAAAAGGGGGGGGCGAGGACACTGAAGCTTTCTTT

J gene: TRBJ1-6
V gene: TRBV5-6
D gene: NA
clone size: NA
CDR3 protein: CASRRGQILNSPLHF
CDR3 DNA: TGTGCCAGCAGGCGGGGGCAAATATTAAATTCACCCCTCCACTTT

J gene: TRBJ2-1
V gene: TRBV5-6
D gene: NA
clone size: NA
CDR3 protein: CASSPLADNEQFF
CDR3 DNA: TGTGCCAGCAGCCCATTAGCTGACAATGAGCAGTTCTTC

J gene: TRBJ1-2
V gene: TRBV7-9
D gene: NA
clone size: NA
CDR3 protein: CASSLAGGYGYTF
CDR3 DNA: TGTGCCAGCAGTCTTGCCGGAGGCTATGGCTACACCTTC

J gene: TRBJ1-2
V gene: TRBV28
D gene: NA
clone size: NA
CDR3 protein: CASSLLGRGYTF
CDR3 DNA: TGTGCCAGCAGTTTATTAGGCAGGGGCTACACCTTC

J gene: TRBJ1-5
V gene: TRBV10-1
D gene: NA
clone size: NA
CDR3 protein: CASSERGTRASNQPQHF
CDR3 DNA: TGCGCCAGCAGTGAGAGGGGGACAAGGGCTAGCAATCAGCCCCAGCATTTT

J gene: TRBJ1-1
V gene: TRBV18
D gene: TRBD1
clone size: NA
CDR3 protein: CASSPGNRGLSAAFF
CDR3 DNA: TGTGCCAGCTCCCCCGGGAACAGGGGGCTTTCGGCGGCTTTCTTT

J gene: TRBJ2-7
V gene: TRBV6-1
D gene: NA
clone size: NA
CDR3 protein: CASSEVEGQDEQYF
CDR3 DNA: TGTGCCAGCAGTGAAGTGGAGGGGCAGGATGAGCAGTACTTC

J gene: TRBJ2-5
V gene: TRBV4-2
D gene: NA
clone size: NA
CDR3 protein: CASSQTSFGGLETQYF
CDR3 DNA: TGTGCCAGCAGCCAAACATCATTTGGGGGGTTAGAGACCCAGTACTTC

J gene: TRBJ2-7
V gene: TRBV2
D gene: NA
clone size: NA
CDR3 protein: CAASERESYEQYF
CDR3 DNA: TGTGCCGCCTCAGAGAGGGAGTCCTACGAGCAGTACTTC

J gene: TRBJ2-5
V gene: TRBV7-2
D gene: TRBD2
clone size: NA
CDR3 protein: CASRAGTSGGQETQYF
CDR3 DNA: TGTGCCAGCAGGGCCGGGACTAGCGGGGGGCAAGAGACCCAGTACTTC

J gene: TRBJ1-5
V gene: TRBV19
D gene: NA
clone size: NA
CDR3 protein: CASSIVPTNQPQHF
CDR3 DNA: TGTGCCAGTAGTATAGTCCCCACAAATCAGCCCCAGCATTTT

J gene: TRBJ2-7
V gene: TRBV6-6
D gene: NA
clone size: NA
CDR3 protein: CASTWPGSHEQYF
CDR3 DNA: TGTGCCAGCACCTGGCCGGGTTCCCACGAGCAGTACTTC

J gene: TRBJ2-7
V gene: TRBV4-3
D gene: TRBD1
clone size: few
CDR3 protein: CASSQPGQGAHEQYF
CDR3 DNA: TGCGCCAGCAGCCAGCCGGGACAGGGGGCCCACGAGCAGTACTTC

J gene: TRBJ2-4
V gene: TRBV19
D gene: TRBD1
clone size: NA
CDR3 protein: CASSNRGADIQYF
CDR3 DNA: TGTGCCAGTAGCAACAGGGGAGCAGACATTCAGTACTTC

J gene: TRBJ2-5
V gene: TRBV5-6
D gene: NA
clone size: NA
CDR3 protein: CASSFQGGAQETQYF
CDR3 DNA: TGTGCCAGCAGCTTTCAGGGTGGGGCCCAAGAGACCCAGTACTTC

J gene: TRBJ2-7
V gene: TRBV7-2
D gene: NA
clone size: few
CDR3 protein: CASSRDPRGAAYEQYF
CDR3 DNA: TGTGCCAGCAGTCGAGACCCCAGGGGGGCTGCCTACGAGCAGTACTTC

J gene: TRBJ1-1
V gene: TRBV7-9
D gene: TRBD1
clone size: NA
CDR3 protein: CASSPGTGAAFF
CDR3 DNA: TGTGCCAGCAGCCCTGGGACAGGGGCGGCTTTCTTT

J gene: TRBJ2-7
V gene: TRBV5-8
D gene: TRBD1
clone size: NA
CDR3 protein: CASSRFVGTGGHEQYF
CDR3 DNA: TGTGCCAGCAGCCGTTTTGTCGGGACAGGGGGCCACGAGCAGTACTTC

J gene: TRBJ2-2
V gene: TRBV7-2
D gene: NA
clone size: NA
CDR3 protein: CASSSQGLNTGELFF
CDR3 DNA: TGTGCCAGCAGCTCCCAGGGATTGAACACCGGGGAGCTGTTTTTT

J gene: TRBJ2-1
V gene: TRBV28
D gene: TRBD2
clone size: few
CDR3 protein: CASSLGGDSYNEQFF
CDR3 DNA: TGTGCCAGCAGTTTAGGGGGGGATTCCTACAATGAGCAGTTCTTC